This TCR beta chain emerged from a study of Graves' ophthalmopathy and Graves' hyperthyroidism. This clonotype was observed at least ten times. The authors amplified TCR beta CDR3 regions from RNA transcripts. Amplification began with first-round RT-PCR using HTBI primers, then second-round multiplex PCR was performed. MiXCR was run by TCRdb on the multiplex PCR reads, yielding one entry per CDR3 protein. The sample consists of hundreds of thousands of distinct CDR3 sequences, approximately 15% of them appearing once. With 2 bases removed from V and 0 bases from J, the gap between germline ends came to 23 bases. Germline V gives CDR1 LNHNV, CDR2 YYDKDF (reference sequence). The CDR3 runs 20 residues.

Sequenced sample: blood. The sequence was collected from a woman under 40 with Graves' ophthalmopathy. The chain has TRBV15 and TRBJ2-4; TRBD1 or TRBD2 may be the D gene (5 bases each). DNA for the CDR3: TGTGCCACCAGCAGAATAGATTCGGTGGTTGGGGGTCTAGCCAAAAACATTCAGTACTTC. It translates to CATSRIDSVVGGLAKNIQYF. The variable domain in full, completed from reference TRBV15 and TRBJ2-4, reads DAMVIQNPRYQVTQFGKPVTLSCSQTLNHNVMYWYQQKSSQAPKLLFHYYDKDFNNEADTPDNFQSRRPNTSFCFLDIRSPGLGDTAMYLCATSRIDSVVGGLAKNIQYFGAGTRLSVL.